This T cell receptor (beta chain) was captured in a study of T cells in Graves' hyperthyroidism and ophthalmopathy. Study-level findings and limits: Separation of ophthalmopathy from stable hyperthyroidism was achieved by a 13 V-J model. In blood, most of the thyroid clonotypes expanded above 0.001 were also present.

RNA transcripts yielded amplified TCR beta CDR3 regions. HTBI primers were the set used in a first-round RT-PCR of the TCR CDR3. Via MiXCR, TCRdb re-called the multiplex PCR reads, giving one row per CDR3 protein. The sample lists about 680,000 distinct CDR3 sequences, 35% occurring once. Diagnosis of hyperthyroidism was new in patients aged 18 to 65, and its duration was under 2 months. Cells are PBMCs isolated from more than 8.5 ml of fresh blood. A word on this clonotype: Its cognate antigen is unknown.

The clonotype was recovered from a woman aged 40 to 50 with Graves' hyperthyroidism. Sequencing input: blood.

The CDR3 protein is CASSQGQSTEAFF. The CDR3 bases are TGTGCCAGCAGCCAGGGACAGTCCACTGAAGCTTTCTTT. The rearrangement joins TRBV3-1 to TRBJ1-1, with TRBD1 identical over 7 bases. J gave up 4 bases and V 3 bases, and 2 bases lay outside the gene matches. CDR3 size: 13 residues. The V gene's germline CDR1 is LGHDT and CDR2 YNNKEL (reference sequence).